This TCR beta chain was observed in a study of human versus mouse CDR3 diversity and MHC coevolution. Libraries were prepared by immunoSEQ multiplex PCR; TCRdb keeps only in-frame clonotypes and omits some of them. The data contain about 81,000 clones, around 93% of them seen just once; the ten biggest clones take up about 1.5%. CDR1 is SEHNR, CDR2 FQNEAQ, per germline (reference sequence). The CDR3 is 15 residues long. Trimming pared 1 base from V and 5 bases from J, leaving 9 bases between. This chain connects TRBV7-9 to TRBJ1-6; tentatively, D is TRBD1 (6 bases). The TCR comes from a person aged 30-70 years in good health. Sequencing used naive CD4+ T cells from blood. As to subset: CD45RO-negative CD62L-positive naive CD4 T cells. The CDR3 DNA is TGTGCCAGCAGCTTAGGGGGACAACATAATTCACCCCTCCACTTT. It yields the protein CASSLGGQHNSPLHF.